Below, 17 T cell receptor beta chains from the same sample are listed, as sequenced in a study of shared clonotypes between healthy human individuals (dated by TCRdb to about 2020). The library was generated by the immunoSEQ multiplex PCR assay. What TCRdb holds here is the immuneACCESS table cut down to in-frame rearrangements. Part of the clones is not present; checked against another copy, under half of the missing clones reflect an unresolved V gene, and the others are unexplained. Here the sample has more than 900,000 clones; around 78% occur a single time. The ten largest make up 0.6% to 0.75% of the sample. Material: memory CD4+ T cells from PBMCs. This specimen's cell subset or site label, interpreted: CD45RA-negative fraction. Receptor source: a man between 18 and 29 years old in good health. Some clones in this sample may be carry-over from other donors' samples.

The genes are TRBV6-1 and TRBJ2-2, with a tentative D call TRBD2 (6 bases). CDR1 is MNHNS and CDR2 is SASEGT in the germline V gene. Trimming took 7 bases from V and 4 from J, leaving 13 bases between them. This CDR3 has 14 residues. The CDR3 DNA reads as TGTGCCAGCACGAGGGACTTCCCCACCGGGGAGCTGTTTTTT. This encodes CASTRDFPTGELFF.

The gene calls are TRBV7-9 and TRBJ2-3, with D possibly matching TRBD1 (5 bases). This CDR3 comprises 18 residues. Germline CDR1 is SEHNR and CDR2 is FQNEAQ (reference sequence). Between the trimmed V and J ends, which lost 2 bases and 6 bases, there was a span of 24 bases. The CDR3 loop reads CASSLPNLAGASRDTQYF. The CDR3 coding sequence is TGTGCCAGCAGCTTACCGAATCTTGCTGGGGCGAGTCGCGATACGCAGTATTTT.

V and J are TRBV11-1 and TRBJ2-3, with 8 nucleotides matching TRBD1. Germline lookup yields CDR1 SGHAT and CDR2 FQDESV (reference sequence). The CDR3 length is 16 residues. V lost 5 bases and J lost 9; bases outside the gene matches: 16. The CDR3 DNA sequence: TGTGCCAGCAGCGCAACCTTCGCCCCGGGACAGGAGACGCAGTATTTT. It encodes CASSATFAPGQETQYF. The full variable domain, with the rest looked up from reference TRBV11-1 and TRBJ2-3, is EAEVAQSPRYKITEKSQAVAFWCDPISGHATLYWYRQILGQGPELLVQFQDESVVDDSQLPKDRFSAERLKGVDSTLKIQPAELGDSAMYLCASSATFAPGQETQYFGPGTRLTVL.

In this sample, this clone turned up a few times. The rearrangement joins TRBV11-2 to TRBJ2-5; TRBD2 matches 12 bases. After removal of 4 bases from V and 5 bases from J, the junction contained 8 bases not matched to a gene. This CDR3 is 16 amino acids long. Germline V gives CDR1 SGHAT, CDR2 FQNNGV. Here the CDR3 reads CASSSQRLAGVETQYF. In nucleotides, the CDR3 is TGTGCCAGCAGCTCCCAACGACTAGCGGGAGTTGAGACCCAGTACTTC.

This clone was picked up a small number of times. V is TRBV6-5 and J is TRBJ2-5; 9 bases line up with TRBD1. The germline gives CDR1 MNHEY, CDR2 SVGAGI. The CDR3 is 14 amino acids. Trimming took 8 bases from V and 4 from J; bases not matched to a gene: 8. The CDR3 DNA is TGTGCCAGCGCCGGGCGGACAGGGGCAGAGACCCAGTACTTC. Encoded protein: CASAGRTGAETQYF.

This clone was counted a few times. The V and J genes are TRBV6-1 and TRBJ1-1; D is unresolved. V gave up 2 bases and J gave up 1 base, with 5 bases separating them. The V gene's germline CDR1 is MNHNS and CDR2 SASEGT. This CDR3 has 13 amino acids. Here the CDR3 DNA reads TGTGCCAGCAGTGAATTTAGGAACACTGAAGCTTTCTTT. Protein sequence: CASSEFRNTEAFF.

The chain combines TRBV18 with TRBJ1-1; D remains unclear. Germline-derived CDR1 and CDR2 are KGHSH and LQKENI. V lost 6 bases to trimming and J lost 0 bases, with 8 bases between them. The CDR3 is 13 residues long. The CDR3 DNA reads as TGTGCCAGCTCCTCCAGCGTGAACACTGAAGCTTTCTTT. It encodes CASSSSVNTEAFF.

The J gene is TRBJ2-3, the V gene TRBV28; D gene unclear. Trimming pared 3 bases from V and 0 bases from J, leaving 13 bases between. The CDR3 consists of 16 residues. Looked up from germline, CDR1 is MDHEN and CDR2 is SYDVKM. In DNA form, the CDR3 reads TGTGCCAGCAGTTTCGTCGCGGCCCCTAGCACAGATACGCAGTATTTT. Translated: CASSFVAAPSTDTQYF.

CDR3 loop: CSVEGQETYEQYF. The CDR3 DNA sequence: TGCAGCGTTGAAGGACAGGAAACCTACGAGCAGTACTTC. The chain links TRBV29-1 to TRBJ2-7, with a possible D match to TRBD1 (6 bases). V was trimmed by 1 base and J by 2 bases, leaving 9 bases between them. Germline-derived CDR1 and CDR2 are SQVTM and ANQGSEA. The CDR3 has 13 amino acids.

This sequence joins TRBV9 and TRBJ2-2; 10 positions agree with TRBD2. Germline V gene sequence: CDR1 SGDLS, CDR2 YYNGEE. The ends lost 4 bases at V and 6 bases at J; junction bases unmatched: 6. The CDR3 totals 15 residues. CDR3 sequence reads: CASSTGLASSGELFF. The CDR3 nucleotides read TGTGCCAGCAGCACGGGACTAGCGTCGTCCGGGGAGCTGTTTTTT.

V gene TRBV9 combines with J gene TRBJ2-1; D may match TRBD1 or TRBD2 (5 bases each). The CDR3 has 15 amino acids. V was cut by 0 bases and J by 13 bases, with 20 bases left in between. The V gene's germline CDR1 is SGDLS and CDR2 YYNGEE. Here the CDR3 DNA reads TGTGCCAGCAGCGTAGCGTCTGTCGGGACCCGTGGTCAGTTCTTC. Translation gives CASSVASVGTRGQFF.

This rearrangement joins TRBV29-1 to TRBJ2-2; D is ambiguous. This CDR3 contains 14 residues. Trimming shortened V by 5 bases and J by 1 base, and 11 bases separated the two germline ends. The germline V gene encodes CDR1 SQVTM and CDR2 ANQGSEA. Here the CDR3 DNA reads TGCAGCGTTCGGGTCCTCGTGAACACCGGGGAGCTGTTTTTT. Amino acids: CSVRVLVNTGELFF.

The chain joins TRBV6-1 to TRBJ1-4; TRBD1 agrees at 8 bases. After removal of 7 bases from V and 8 bases from J, the junction contained 9 bases not matched to a gene. Per germline, CDR1 MNHNS and CDR2 SASEGT. The CDR3 consists of 14 residues. For the CDR3, the DNA is TGTGCCAGCATCCCTAGGACAGGGTCCGAAAAACTGTTTTTT. It is translated as CASIPRTGSEKLFF.

This clone occurred a few times. The V gene is TRBV18, the J gene TRBJ2-2; unclear D gene. This CDR3 has 14 residues. CDR1 and CDR2 from the germline V gene are KGHSH and LQKENI. V lost 1 base and J lost 5, with 8 bases in between. The CDR3 sequence is CASSPLGKTGELFF. Written as DNA, the CDR3 is TGTGCCAGCTCACCACTGGGGAAAACCGGGGAGCTGTTTTTT.

The chain links TRBV2 to TRBJ1-2; 7 nucleotides line up with TRBD1. CDR3 length equals 14 residues. The ends lost 4 bases at V and 6 bases at J; junction bases unmatched: 8. Germline lookup yields CDR1 SNHLY and CDR2 FYNNEI. Here the CDR3 reads CASSVSGRGNGYTF. Written as DNA, the CDR3 is TGTGCCAGCAGTGTCTCTGGCAGGGGGAATGGCTACACCTTC.

This clone showed up just once. The CDR3 coding sequence is TGTGCCAGCAGTTCGGGAGAGGGGCGATATGGCTACACCTTC. Its protein is CASSSGEGRYGYTF. V and J are TRBV28 and TRBJ1-2, with a tentative D call TRBD1 (5 bases). Germline V gene sequence: CDR1 MDHEN, CDR2 SYDVKM. With 4 bases removed from V and 5 bases from J, the gap between germline ends came to 14 bases. The length of the CDR3 is 14 residues.

This rearrangement joins TRBV6-1 to TRBJ2-5; a possible D gene is TRBD2 (5 bases). Looked up from germline, CDR1 is MNHNS and CDR2 is SASEGT. V lost 8 bases and J 5 bases, leaving 12 bases between the germline ends. This CDR3 has 12 residues. CDR3 sequence: CASLASRETQYF. The CDR3 nucleotides read TGTGCCAGCCTGGCTAGCCGGGAGACCCAGTACTTC.